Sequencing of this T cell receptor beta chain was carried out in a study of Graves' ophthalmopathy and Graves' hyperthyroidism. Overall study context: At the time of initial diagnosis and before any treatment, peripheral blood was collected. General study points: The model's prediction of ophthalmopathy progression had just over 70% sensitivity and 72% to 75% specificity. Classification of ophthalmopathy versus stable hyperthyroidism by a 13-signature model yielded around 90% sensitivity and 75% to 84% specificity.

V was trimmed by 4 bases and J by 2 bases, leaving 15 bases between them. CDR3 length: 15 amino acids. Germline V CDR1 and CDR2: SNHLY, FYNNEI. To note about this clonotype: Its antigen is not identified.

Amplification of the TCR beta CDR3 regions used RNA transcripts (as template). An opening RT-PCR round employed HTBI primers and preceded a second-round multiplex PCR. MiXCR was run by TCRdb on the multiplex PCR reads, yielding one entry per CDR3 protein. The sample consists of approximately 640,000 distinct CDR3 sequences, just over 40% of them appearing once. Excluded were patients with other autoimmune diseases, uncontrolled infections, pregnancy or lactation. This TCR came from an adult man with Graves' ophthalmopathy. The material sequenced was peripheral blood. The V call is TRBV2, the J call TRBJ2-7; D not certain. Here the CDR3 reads CASSASSRPPYEQYF. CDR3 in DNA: TGTGCCAGCAGTGCCTCGTCGAGGCCTCCCTACGAGCAGTACTTC.